Each of the 16 T cell receptor beta chains below was sequenced from the same sample in a study of technical replicates of blood from several donors. TCRdb's copy holds only in-frame clones and misses some; the assay was immunoSEQ multiplex PCR. This table has about 83,000 clones, around 94% appearing once. Sequencing used T cells isolated from PBMCs. All receptors derive from a human donor in good health.

The chain is built from TRBV25-1 and TRBJ2-5, with 12 bases that match TRBD1. Trimming took 3 bases from V and 5 from J; bases not matched to a gene: 7. The CDR3 extends over 16 amino acids. Per germline, CDR1 MGHDK and CDR2 SYGVNS. The CDR3 nucleotides are TGTGCCAGCAGTGACTTAGGGACAGGGGGCTCGGAGACCCAGTACTTC. This encodes CASSDLGTGGSETQYF.

The chain joins TRBV5-1 to TRBJ2-5; D unresolved. V lost 1 base and J 1 base, leaving 11 bases between the germline ends. The CDR3 runs to 15 residues. The germline CDR1 and CDR2 sequences are SGHRS and YFSETQ. As DNA, the CDR3 is TGCGCCAGCAGCTTGTCGAGTTCACTCCAAGAGACCCAGTACTTC. It codes for CASSLSSSLQETQYF.

This chain links TRBV18 with TRBJ2-5; TRBD1 aligns across 9 bases. After removal of 8 bases from V and 2 bases from J, the junction contained 9 bases not matched to a gene. CDR3 length equals 15 residues. The germline CDR1 and CDR2 sequences are KGHSH and LQKENI. The CDR3 DNA reads TGTGCCAGCGCAGCCGGGACAGGGATTCAAGAGACCCAGTACTTC. Its protein product is CASAAGTGIQETQYF.

This chain links TRBV11-3 with TRBJ2-7, with 16 bases aligning to TRBD2. Germline V gives CDR1 SGHNT, CDR2 YENEEA. J lost 3 bases, V lost 4 bases, and 3 bases had no gene match. The CDR3 is 16 amino acids. The DNA for the CDR3 is TGTGCCAGCAGCTCCGGGACTAGCGGGGGGGTCTACGAGCAGTACTTC. The encoded protein is CASSSGTSGGVYEQYF.

This clone was observed a single time. The chain couples TRBV19 to TRBJ1-2; D unclear. V gave up 5 bases and J gave up 2 bases, with 15 bases separating them. CDR1 LNHDA and CDR2 SQIVND come from the germline V gene (reference sequence). This CDR3 is 15 amino acids long. DNA for the CDR3: TGTGCCAGTAGTGAGTGGGCCGGCTACAACTATGGCTACACCTTC. The encoded protein is CASSEWAGYNYGYTF.

This rearrangement joins TRBV29-1 to TRBJ2-5; D gene ambiguous. Looked up from germline, CDR1 is SQVTM and CDR2 is ANQGSEA. The germline V and J ends were trimmed by 7 bases and 4 bases, with 16 bases remaining between them. The CDR3 is 13 residues long. The CDR3 nucleotides read TGCAGCGGCACCCTTCGGGTTGGAGAGACCCAGTACTTC. Its translation: CSGTLRVGETQYF.

This clone was seen just once. The chain links TRBV6-1 to TRBJ2-3; possible D gene TRBD1, 6 bases. Per the germline V gene, CDR1 is MNHNS and CDR2 is SASEGT. The CDR3 has 13 amino acids. Trimming cost V 6 bases and J 0 bases, with 7 bases left between them. The CDR3 spells CASSGQSTDTQYF. As DNA, the CDR3 is TGTGCCAGCAGCGGACAGAGCACAGATACGCAGTATTTT.

Only one count was recorded for this clone. The rearrangement joins TRBV6-1 to TRBJ2-3; 12 bases are shared with TRBD1. CDR1 is MNHNS, CDR2 SASEGT, per germline. V lost 6 bases and J lost 4; bases outside the gene matches: 8. The CDR3 covers 16 residues. The CDR3 DNA sequence: TGTGCCAGCAGAGAATCGGGGACAGGGGGCGCAGATACGCAGTATTTT. The encoded protein is CASRESGTGGADTQYF.

This clone showed up just once. The genes are TRBV28 and TRBJ2-7, with a tentative D call TRBD1 (6 bases). Germline lookup yields CDR1 MDHEN and CDR2 SYDVKM. The CDR3 length is 16 residues. V lost 4 bases to trimming and J lost 2 bases, with 18 bases between them. In DNA form, the CDR3 reads TGTGCCAGCAGTTATCCGGTGGACAGTTCCACCTACGAGCAGTACTTC. This sequence encodes CASSYPVDSSTYEQYF.

This chain joins TRBV6-6 and TRBJ2-7; 11 bases agree with TRBD1. The CDR3 has 14 amino acids. V lost 10 bases, J lost 2 bases, and 7 bases stayed unmatched. Germline values: CDR1 MNHNY, CDR2 SVGAGI (reference sequence). The chain's CDR3 is CATFPGQGAYEQYF. CDR3 DNA: TGTGCCACCTTCCCGGGACAGGGGGCCTACGAGCAGTACTTC.

The chain employs TRBV29-1 and TRBJ1-2; unclear D gene. Trimming pared 4 bases from V and 4 bases from J, leaving 7 bases between. This CDR3 spans 11 amino acids. CDR1 is SQVTM, CDR2 ANQGSEA, per germline. In DNA, the CDR3 is TGCAGCGTTGGAGGGATCTATGGCTACACCTTC. Its translation: CSVGGIYGYTF. The complete variable domain, with remaining parts taken from reference TRBV29-1 and TRBJ1-2, reads SAVISQKPSRDICQRGTSLTIQCQVDSQVTMMFWYRQQPGQSLTLIATANQGSEATYESGFVIDKFPISRPNLTFSTLTVSNMSPEDSSIYLCSVGGIYGYTFGSGTRLTVV.

This chain connects TRBV29-1 to TRBJ2-5, with D possibly being TRBD1 (5 bases). The V gene's germline CDR1 is SQVTM and CDR2 ANQGSEA. The V end was cut by 5 bases, the J end by 2 bases, with 9 bases between. The CDR3 spans 12 residues. CDR3 sequence (DNA): TGCAGCGTTACTAAGGGGCAAGAGACCCAGTACTTC. The encoded protein is CSVTKGQETQYF.

This chain connects TRBV4-1 to TRBJ2-7; 7 positions agree with TRBD2. With V trimmed by 3 bases and J by 2 bases, 7 bases remained unmatched. CDR3 length equals 15 residues. The germline V gene encodes CDR1 MGHRA and CDR2 YSYEKL. In nucleotides, the CDR3 is TGCGCCAGCAGCCACCTTAGCGGGTCGACCTACGAGCAGTACTTC. Amino acids: CASSHLSGSTYEQYF.

This rearrangement joins TRBV1 to TRBJ2-7; the listed D gene, TRBD2, was not tested against the DNA. TRBV1 is a pseudogene segment. This CDR3 region has 14 residues. CDR3 loop: CTSSPGTFAYEQYF. The CDR3, as DNA: TGCACCAGCAGCCCAGGGACTTTTGCCTACGAGCAGTACTTC.

This clone showed up just once. The chain employs TRBV6-5 and TRBJ2-3; a weak D match, TRBD2 (5 bases). Germline lookup yields CDR1 MNHEY and CDR2 SVGAGI. With 4 bases removed from V and 2 bases from J, the gap between germline ends came to 10 bases. This CDR3 has 14 residues. CDR3 region: CASSFGLNTDTQYF. The CDR3 DNA follows: TGTGCCAGCAGTTTCGGACTGAACACAGATACGCAGTATTTT.

The rearrangement uses TRBV30 and TRBJ1-2, with 10 bases that match TRBD1. This CDR3 spans 14 amino acids. CDR1 is GTSNPN and CDR2 is SVGIG in the germline V gene (reference sequence). With 3 bases clipped from V and 2 bases from J, the junction kept 3 bases outside the gene matches. The CDR3 DNA sequence: TGTGCCTGGAGCGCGGGACAGGGGAACTATGGCTACACCTTC. Protein sequence: CAWSAGQGNYGYTF.